This section outlines one TCR beta chain sequence together with its context. Antigen: not known. This entry comes from a study of cytomegalovirus exposure and HLA in healthy donors. Findings of the study overall: Indistinguishable V segments, including TRBV6-2 and TRBV6-3, were excluded. In vitro data verified a few CMV-associated chains as specific for CMV antigens. Accounts indicate the classifier identified cytomegalovirus status with strong specificity and sensitivity.

V shed 6 bases and J shed 1 base, with 16 bases lying between them. The CDR3 has 15 amino acids. The germline CDR1 and CDR2 sequences are SGHNT and YYREEE (reference sequence). 60 Vbeta and 13 Jbeta primers were used in PCR. Produced via immunoSEQ multiplex PCR; TCRdb's table is partial and in-frame only. The sample includes 100,000 to 150,000 clones, about 82% of them seen just once. This TCR derives from a young man in good health and CMV-seronegative. The chain has TRBV5-4 and TRBJ2-5; perhaps TRBD1 as D (6 bases). The sequenced sample was PBMCs. The CDR3 region is CASTEGGEIQETQYF. Written as DNA, the CDR3 is TGTGCCAGCACTGAAGGGGGAGAGATCCAAGAGACCCAGTACTTC.